Below, 11 T cell receptor beta chains from the same sample are listed, as sequenced in a study of blood T cell repertoires in COVID-19. Assay: immunoSEQ multiplex PCR; the TCRdb copy retains only in-frame clones and omits some. The table lists around 170,000 clones, around four fifths of them singletons. Input material: peripheral blood. Every receptor here comes from a man between 65 and 85 years old who had recovered from COVID-19.

The gene calls are TRBV4-1 and TRBJ2-3; 13 bases are a match to TRBD2. J was trimmed by 0 bases and V by 0 bases; bases with no gene match: 6. This CDR3 has 19 amino acids. The germline gives CDR1 MGHRA, CDR2 YSYEKL. The CDR3 reads CASSQEGTSGTTSTDTQYF. In DNA, the CDR3 is TGCGCCAGCAGCCAAGAGGGGACTAGCGGGACCACTAGCACAGATACGCAGTATTTT.

The rearrangement uses TRBV10-3 and TRBJ2-7; TRBD2 aligns across 13 bases. Trimming cost V 10 bases and J 0 bases; bases outside gene matches: 6. This CDR3 is 15 amino acids long. The V gene's germline CDR1 is ENHRY and CDR2 SYGVKD. As DNA, the CDR3 is TGTGCCACGGTGGGACTAGCGGGATCCTCCTACGAGCAGTACTTC. Amino acid sequence: CATVGLAGSSYEQYF.

The chain joins TRBV5-8 to TRBJ2-1; D might be TRBD2 (6 bases). Germline loops: CDR1 SGHTS, CDR2 YDEGEE. With 2 bases removed from V and 8 bases from J, the gap between germline ends came to 11 bases. The CDR3 is made up of 13 amino acids. For the CDR3, the DNA is TGTGCCAGCAGCTTACGGGAGCCCCATGAGCAGTTCTTC. Protein: CASSLREPHEQFF.

V gene TRBV5-1 combines with J gene TRBJ2-2; TRBD2 matches at 9 bases. Trimming cost V 4 bases and J 2 bases; bases outside gene matches: 6. CDR1 SGHRS and CDR2 YFSETQ come from the germline V gene. The length of the CDR3 is 16 residues. CDR3 protein: CASSPGTSRNTGELFF. The CDR3, as DNA: TGCGCCAGCAGCCCTGGGACTAGCAGAAACACCGGGGAGCTGTTTTTT.

The chain is built from TRBV6-5 and TRBJ1-2; D remains unclear. The CDR3 loop spans 11 amino acids. Germline V gives CDR1 MNHEY, CDR2 SVGAGI. Deletions cut 10 bases from V and 5 bases from J, with 11 bases between. CDR3 in DNA: TGTGCCACCACAGATAATTATGGCTACACCTTC. It is translated as CATTDNYGYTF.

V gene TRBV6-1 combines with J gene TRBJ1-4, with D possibly matching TRBD1 (6 bases). Germline V gives CDR1 MNHNS, CDR2 SASEGT. The CDR3 runs 14 residues. The V gene lost 3 bases and the J gene lost 8 bases, with 13 bases spanning the gap. This CDR3 is CASSDQGLWEKLFF. The CDR3 DNA follows: TGTGCCAGCAGTGACCAGGGGCTTTGGGAAAAACTGTTTTTT.

The rearrangement links TRBV28 to TRBJ1-2; possible D gene TRBD1, 5 bases. This CDR3 is built from 14 residues. Per the germline V gene, CDR1 is MDHEN and CDR2 is SYDVKM. Trimming took off 6 bases at V and 2 bases at J, with 13 bases between the two ends. Here the CDR3 reads CASRDTTRNYGYTF. The CDR3 region has the DNA TGTGCCAGCAGGGACACAACACGCAACTATGGCTACACCTTC.

CDR3 sequence reads: CASSGGTSGIHEQYF. CDR3 coding DNA: TGCGCCAGCAGCGGCGGGACTAGCGGGATCCACGAGCAGTACTTC. The V gene is TRBV5-1, the J gene TRBJ2-7, with 13 nucleotides matching TRBD2. Trimming at V came to 4 bases and at J to 5 bases, leaving 6 bases not matched to a gene. This CDR3 comprises 15 residues. Germline V gene data show CDR1 as SGHRS and CDR2 as YFSETQ. The variable domain in full, completed from reference TRBV5-1 and TRBJ2-7, reads KAGVTQTPRYLIKTRGQQVTLSCSPISGHRSVSWYQQTPGQGLQFLFEYFSETQRNKGNFPGRFSGRQFSNSRSEMNVSTLELGDSALYLCASSGGTSGIHEQYFGPGTRLTVT.

This sequence joins TRBV14 and TRBJ1-6; maybe TRBD1 (5 bases). CDR3 length equals 16 residues. Trimming shortened V by 0 bases and J by 7 bases, and 13 bases separated the two germline ends. The V gene's germline CDR1 is SGHDN and CDR2 FVKESK. CDR3 nucleotide sequence: TGTGCCAGCAGCCAAGATTCCGGGGGGAAGAATTCACCCCTCCACTTT. Its protein product is CASSQDSGGKNSPLHF.

V gene TRBV11-3 combines with J gene TRBJ2-1; TRBD1 agrees at 10 bases. The V gene's germline CDR1 is SGHNT and CDR2 YENEEA. J gave up 6 bases and V 5 bases, and 10 bases lay outside the gene matches. The CDR3 has 16 residues. The chain's CDR3 is CASSPDGTGAVNEQFF. The DNA of the CDR3 is TGTGCCAGCAGCCCAGACGGGACAGGGGCTGTCAATGAGCAGTTCTTC.

This clone was found a few times. The V and J genes are TRBV10-3 and TRBJ1-6; 7 bases fit TRBD1. Germline V CDR1 and CDR2: ENHRY, SYGVKD. The CDR3 extends over 15 amino acids. The trim removed 9 bases at V and 7 bases at J, leaving 12 bases unmatched. The CDR3 DNA reads as TGTGCCATTTCTAACAGGGGCGGACGGAATTCACCCCTCCACTTT. This gives the protein CAISNRGGRNSPLHF.